The 8 T cell receptor beta chains in this list originate from one sample, sequenced in a study of T cells after yellow fever vaccination. TCRdb re-called the 5' RACE reads through MiXCR, storing one row per CDR3 protein. The profile shows roughly 400,000 distinct CDR3 sequences, roughly a sixth of them singletons. Material: PBMCs, obtained before the yellow fever booster vaccination. Source of these receptors: a man in his late teens or twenties who received the YFV17D yellow fever vaccine.

This clonotype has ten or more counts. This chain uses TRBV3-1 with TRBJ1-6, with unresolved D. Trimming cost V 2 bases and J 6 bases, with 8 bases left between them. CDR1 and CDR2 from the germline V gene are LGHDT and YNNKEL (reference sequence). The CDR3 length is 14 residues. The CDR3 DNA follows: TGTGCCAGCAGCCAAATGACGGGTAATTCACCCCTCCACTTT. Translation gives CASSQMTGNSPLHF.

The table lists this clonotype with a few counts. This chain connects TRBV9 to TRBJ2-1; 9 positions match TRBD1. V lost 3 bases to trimming and J lost 10 bases; unmatched junction nucleotides: 11. This CDR3 spans 15 amino acids. In germline, CDR1 is SGDLS, CDR2 YYNGEE. CDR3 DNA sequence: TGTGCCAGCAGCGCCGGGGGACAGGGAGGTTACGAGCAGTTCTTC. Translation gives CASSAGGQGGYEQFF.

The chain combines TRBV6-6 with TRBJ1-5; 8 bases are shared with TRBD1. Germline V gene data show CDR1 as MNHNY and CDR2 as SVGAGI (reference sequence). The CDR3 contains 15 residues. Trimming removed 10 bases from V and 4 bases from J; junction bases left unmatched: 12. CDR3 protein: CATMTGARLNQPQHF. The CDR3 DNA sequence: TGTGCCACGATGACAGGGGCGAGGTTGAATCAGCCCCAGCATTTT.

The chain carries TRBV9 and TRBJ2-5; the D gene could be TRBD1 or TRBD2 (5 bases each). The V and J ends lost 4 bases and 5 bases respectively, with 18 bases between them. Germline lookup yields CDR1 SGDLS and CDR2 YYNGEE. The CDR3 is 15 amino acids. The CDR3 loop is CASSTRDVNGETQYF. DNA for the CDR3: TGTGCCAGCAGCACCAGGGACGTCAACGGGGAGACCCAGTACTTC.

J is TRBJ2-3 and V is TRBV15; D uncertain. The germline CDR1 and CDR2 sequences are LNHNV and YYDKDF (reference sequence). Trimming removed 0 bases from V and 1 base from J, with 5 bases in between. The CDR3 has 14 amino acids. CDR3 protein: CATSRDPGTDTQYF. CDR3 nucleotide sequence: TGTGCCACCAGCAGAGATCCCGGCACAGATACGCAGTATTTT.

V usage is TRBV4-1 and J usage is TRBJ1-2; 9 positions agree with TRBD1. Looked up from germline, CDR1 is MGHRA and CDR2 is YSYEKL. This CDR3 has 17 amino acids. With V trimmed by 4 bases and J by 8 bases, 17 bases remained unmatched. The CDR3 bases are TGCGCCAGCAGCCGGTGGGGAGGACAGGGGAAGGATCGGGGCTACACCTTC. It translates to CASSRWGGQGKDRGYTF.

This clonotype has only one observation. The genes are TRBV6-1 and TRBJ2-2; a possible D gene is TRBD2 (5 bases). The V end was cut by 6 bases, the J end by 1 base, with 9 bases between. Germline assignment: CDR1 MNHNS and CDR2 SASEGT. This CDR3 is 14 amino acids long. This CDR3 is CASRRVLNTGELFF. The CDR3 DNA reads as TGTGCCAGCAGGAGGGTTCTGAACACCGGGGAGCTGTTTTTT.

This chain uses TRBV10-3 with TRBJ1-1; D may be TRBD1 (6 bases). The CDR3 length is 13 residues. Germline CDR1 ENHRY, CDR2 SYGVKD. Trimming stripped 6 bases from V and 0 bases from J, with 8 bases between. The CDR3 DNA reads TGTGCCATCAGGGACAGCCTGAACACTGAAGCTTTCTTT. Protein product: CAIRDSLNTEAFF.